The 13 T cell receptor beta chains below were found in one sample sequenced in a study of cytomegalovirus exposure and HLA in healthy donors (dated by TCRdb to the late 2010s). The library was prepared using the immunoSEQ multiplex PCR assay. The multiplex PCR relied on a mix of 60 forward primers for TCR Vbeta segments and 13 reverse primers for TCR Jbeta segments. TCRdb took over this immuneACCESS table, retaining in-frame rearrangements with V and J assigned. Such tables are incomplete; in checked studies, under half of the missing clones stem from an unresolved V gene, and the remainder is unexplained. This sample has around 130,000 clones in its table, and 74% of those were observed once. Of the sample, around 5.5% is held by the ten largest clones. The sample consisted of PBMCs. Receptors originate from a woman aged 45-65 years in good health and CMV-seropositive.

The chain employs TRBV6-1 and TRBJ2-3, with TRBD2 matching over 14 bases. Germline CDR1 is MNHNS and CDR2 is SASEGT. The length of the CDR3 is 16 residues. The V segment lost 1 base and the J segment 6 bases; nucleotides outside the gene matches: 3. CDR3 nucleotide sequence: TGTGCCAGCAGTGAAGGGGGGACTAGCGGGGGCGATACGCAGTATTTT. Translation: CASSEGGTSGGDTQYF.

The chain recombines TRBV18 with TRBJ2-7, with D perhaps matching TRBD1 (6 bases). Trimming removed 4 bases from V and 0 bases from J, with 19 bases in between. The CDR3 extends over 17 amino acids. Germline V CDR1 and CDR2: KGHSH, LQKENI. CDR3: CASSLDDRPRSSYEQYF. The CDR3 bases are TGTGCCAGCTCACTGGACGACAGGCCTCGGAGCTCCTACGAGCAGTACTTC. The whole variable domain, remainder taken from reference TRBV18 and TRBJ2-7, is NAGVMQNPRHLVRRRGQEARLRCSPMKGHSHVYWYRQLPEEGLKFMVYLQKENIIDESGMPKERFSAEFPKEGPSILRIQQVVRGDSAAYFCASSLDDRPRSSYEQYFGPGTRLTVT.

This chain joins TRBV4-2 and TRBJ1-4; 7 bases are a match to TRBD1. This CDR3 has 14 amino acids. Looked up from germline, CDR1 is LGHNA and CDR2 is YNFKEQ. Trimming removed 3 bases from V and 7 bases from J; junction bases left unmatched: 5. This CDR3 is CASSQEGALEKLFF. CDR3 DNA sequence: TGTGCCAGCAGCCAGGAGGGGGCGCTTGAAAAACTGTTTTTT.

The chain has TRBV16 and TRBJ2-5; 9 bases map to TRBD1. V lost 6 bases and J lost 5; bases outside the gene matches: 4. The CDR3 is 13 amino acids. Per germline, CDR1 KGHSY and CDR2 FQNENV. The DNA for the CDR3 is TGTGCCAGCAGAGGGACAGGGAAGGAGACCCAGTACTTC. It specifies CASRGTGKETQYF.

V and J are TRBV6-6 and TRBJ1-2; no clear D gene. The CDR3 is made up of 12 amino acids. The ends were cut back, 6 bases at V and 6 bases at J, with 11 bases in the middle. Per germline, CDR1 MNHNY and CDR2 SVGAGI (reference sequence). CDR3 sequence reads: CASSSAADGYTF. The CDR3 nucleotides read TGTGCCAGCAGCTCAGCAGCGGATGGCTACACCTTC.

This clone was picked up a small number of times. This chain links TRBV6-6 with TRBJ1-3, with no clear D. The V end lost 5 bases, the J end lost 0 bases, and 8 bases lay between the germline ends. The germline V gene encodes CDR1 MNHNY and CDR2 SVGAGI (reference sequence). The CDR3 has 14 residues. The CDR3 region has the DNA TGTGCCAGCAGTCCCGGGAGCTCTGGAAACACCATATATTTT. Translating gives CASSPGSSGNTIYF.

This clone appeared a few times. The CDR3 protein is CASSSREQPGELFF. The CDR3 DNA sequence: TGTGCCAGCAGCTCTCGGGAACAACCAGGGGAGCTGTTTTTT. This chain links TRBV7-9 with TRBJ2-2; possibly TRBD2 for D (5 bases). There are 14 residues in the CDR3. Looked up from germline, CDR1 is SEHNR and CDR2 is FQNEAQ (reference sequence). V lost 4 bases to trimming and J lost 8 bases, with 14 bases between them.

V usage is TRBV9 and J usage is TRBJ1-6; tentatively, D is TRBD1 (6 bases). CDR3 size: 14 residues. Germline V lookup: CDR1 SGDLS, CDR2 YYNGEE. Trimming left V 3 bases short and J 6 bases short, with 10 bases between. The CDR3 DNA is TGTGCCAGCAGCGCCGGACAGTTTAATTCACCCCTCCACTTT. This codes for CASSAGQFNSPLHF.

CDR3 region: CASSRTGSVNQPQHF. Here the CDR3 DNA reads TGTGCCAGCAGCCGGACAGGGTCCGTTAATCAGCCCCAGCATTTT. The chain links TRBV6-6 to TRBJ1-5; 8 bases are a match to TRBD1. The CDR3 length is 15 residues. The V segment lost 6 bases and the J segment 4 bases; nucleotides outside the gene matches: 8. The germline gives CDR1 MNHNY, CDR2 SVGAGI (reference sequence).

The chain combines TRBV4-1 with TRBJ2-3, with a tentative D call TRBD1 (5 bases). Germline values: CDR1 MGHRA, CDR2 YSYEKL. The CDR3 spans 13 residues. V was trimmed by 2 bases and J by 6 bases, leaving 9 bases between them. CDR3 sequence: CASSQRGWDTQYF. The CDR3 DNA reads TGCGCCAGCAGCCAAAGGGGTTGGGATACGCAGTATTTT.

The chain links TRBV7-2 to TRBJ2-1; D might be TRBD2 (6 bases). In germline, CDR1 is SGHTA, CDR2 FQGNSA. V was cut by 4 bases and J by 2 bases, with 12 bases left in between. CDR3 length: 15 amino acids. This CDR3 is CASSSVRGTYNEQFF. Here the CDR3 DNA reads TGTGCCAGCAGCTCGGTCCGGGGGACCTACAATGAGCAGTTCTTC.

The chain's CDR3 is CASSEGGQGYEQYF. CDR3 DNA sequence: TGTGCCAGCAGTGAAGGGGGACAGGGCTACGAGCAGTACTTC. This chain connects TRBV6-1 to TRBJ2-7, with 9 positions matching TRBD1. In germline, CDR1 is MNHNS, CDR2 SASEGT. The CDR3 consists of 14 residues. V was clipped by 1 base and J by 3 bases; unmatched bases: 1.

The chain couples TRBV6-5 to TRBJ2-5, with 7 bases matching TRBD1. The germline CDR1 and CDR2 sequences are MNHEY and SVGAGI. After removal of 5 bases from V and 5 bases from J, the junction contained 8 bases not matched to a gene. The CDR3 runs to 14 residues. The CDR3 nucleotides read TGTGCCAGCAGTCTTACAGGGGATGGGGAGACCCAGTACTTC. This encodes CASSLTGDGETQYF.